Listed below are T cell receptor beta chains from one sample, sequenced in a study of human thymus T cells. Here immunoSEQ multiplex PCR was the method, and the copy in TCRdb shows in-frame clones only, minus some. The data hold tens of thousands of clones, with 94% observed a single time. The material sequenced was blood. The source of these receptors is a boy younger than two with a congenital heart defect but otherwise immunologically healthy. CDR3s include the opening cysteine and the closing phenylalanine or tryptophan.

J gene: TRBJ2-7
V gene: TRBV7-2
CDR3 protein: CASSSSRVRGHEQYF

J gene: TRBJ1-6
V gene: TRBV21-1
CDR3 protein: CASGTDRAWNSPLHF

J gene: TRBJ1-1
V gene: TRBV10-3
CDR3 protein: CAAGGGATEAFF

J gene: TRBJ2-2
V gene: TRBV6-1
CDR3 protein: CASSGTVATGELFF

J gene: TRBJ1-5
V gene: TRBV5-6
CDR3 protein: CASSRGNQPQHF

J gene: TRBJ2-7
V gene: TRBV30
CDR3 protein: CAWGGEGNSEQYF

J gene: TRBJ2-5
V gene: TRBV18
CDR3 protein: CASSPNGETQYF

J gene: TRBJ2-3
V gene: TRBV4-3
CDR3 protein: CASSQDRTTDTQYF

J gene: TRBJ2-5
V gene: TRBV6-5
CDR3 protein: CASSYASGGAGETQYF

J gene: TRBJ1-1
V gene: TRBV7-9
CDR3 protein: CASSVRGAYTEAFF

J gene: TRBJ2-7
V gene: TRBV7-9
CDR3 protein: CASSLREGPSEQYF

J gene: TRBJ1-3
V gene: TRBV19
CDR3 protein: CASSMRGAGGNTIYF

J gene: TRBJ2-1
V gene: TRBV19
CDR3 protein: CASSTRLAGGPNEQFF

J gene: TRBJ1-2
V gene: TRBV19
CDR3 protein: CASSIGGGGYTF

J gene: TRBJ2-4
V gene: TRBV5-1
CDR3 protein: CASSLGSGAAKNIQYF

J gene: TRBJ2-5
V gene: TRBV5-1
CDR3 protein: CASSLPQETQYF

J gene: TRBJ2-4
V gene: TRBV6-1
CDR3 protein: CASRRTTKNIQYF

J gene: TRBJ2-3
V gene: TRBV9
CDR3 protein: CASSVGDTQYF

J gene: TRBJ2-3
V gene: TRBV5-1
CDR3 protein: CASSFGLAMTDTQYF

J gene: TRBJ1-4
V gene: TRBV25-1
CDR3 protein: CDSSDSIGTTNEKLFF

J gene: TRBJ2-3
V gene: TRBV2
CDR3 protein: CASSGDYYTDTQYF

J gene: TRBJ1-6
V gene: TRBV4-3
CDR3 protein: CASSSSTGTEGPLHF

J gene: TRBJ1-1
V gene: TRBV18
CDR3 protein: CASSPSSGNTEAFF

J gene: TRBJ2-1
V gene: TRBV7-2
CDR3 protein: CASSLEGGGYNEQFF

J gene: TRBJ2-7
V gene: TRBV27
CDR3 protein: CASSFRGGPYEQYF

J gene: TRBJ1-4
V gene: TRBV28
CDR3 protein: CASSLGRGRKLFF

J gene: TRBJ2-7
V gene: TRBV7-8
CDR3 protein: CASSFLAPSYEQYF

J gene: TRBJ1-1
V gene: TRBV10-3
CDR3 protein: CAISAGRGSNTEAFF

J gene: TRBJ2-7
V gene: TRBV10-2
CDR3 protein: CASSEPRWQLREQYF

J gene: TRBJ2-4
V gene: TRBV2
CDR3 protein: CASSDLAGKSLAKNIQYF

J gene: TRBJ1-6
V gene: TRBV10-2
CDR3 protein: CASSESGQIFTLHF

J gene: TRBJ2-6
V gene: TRBV19
CDR3 protein: CASSIPGSGANVLTF

J gene: TRBJ2-4
V gene: TRBV28
CDR3 protein: CASSFRGRSKNIQYF

J gene: TRBJ2-5
V gene: TRBV29-1
CDR3 protein: CSVEERPWGGGVGETQYF

J gene: TRBJ2-3
V gene: TRBV20-1
CDR3 protein: CSARQIDTQYF

J gene: TRBJ2-7
V gene: TRBV7-6
CDR3 protein: CASSYSGGAGEQYF

J gene: TRBJ2-3
V gene: TRBV5-1
CDR3 protein: CASSFGLAGVTDTQYF

J gene: TRBJ1-6
V gene: TRBV19
CDR3 protein: CASSMSQGPYNSPLHF

J gene: TRBJ2-2
V gene: TRBV19
CDR3 protein: CASRIQGNTGELFF

J gene: TRBJ2-5
V gene: TRBV28
CDR3 protein: CASSLRAKKVWETQYF

J gene: TRBJ2-3
V gene: TRBV4-1
CDR3 protein: CASSQDKAWGDTQYF

J gene: TRBJ1-6
V gene: TRBV19
CDR3 protein: CASSIDGPDNSPLHF

J gene: TRBJ2-2
V gene: TRBV5-1
CDR3 protein: CASSLGPANTGELFF

J gene: TRBJ2-1
V gene: TRBV5-1
CDR3 protein: CASSWGVYNEQFF

J gene: TRBJ1-2
V gene: TRBV19
CDR3 protein: CASSRDTNYGYTF